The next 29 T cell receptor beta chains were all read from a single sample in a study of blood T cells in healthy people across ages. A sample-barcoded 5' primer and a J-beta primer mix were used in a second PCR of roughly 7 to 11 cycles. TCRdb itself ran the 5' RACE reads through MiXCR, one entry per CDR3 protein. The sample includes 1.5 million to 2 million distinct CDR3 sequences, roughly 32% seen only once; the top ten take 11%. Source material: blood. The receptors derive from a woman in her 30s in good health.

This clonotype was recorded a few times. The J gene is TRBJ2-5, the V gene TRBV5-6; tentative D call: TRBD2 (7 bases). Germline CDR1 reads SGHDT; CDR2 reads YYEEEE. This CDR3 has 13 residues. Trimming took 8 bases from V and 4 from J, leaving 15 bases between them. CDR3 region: CASSRGRSETQYF. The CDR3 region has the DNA TGTGCCAGTTCGCGGGGGCGGTCAGAGACCCAGTACTTC.

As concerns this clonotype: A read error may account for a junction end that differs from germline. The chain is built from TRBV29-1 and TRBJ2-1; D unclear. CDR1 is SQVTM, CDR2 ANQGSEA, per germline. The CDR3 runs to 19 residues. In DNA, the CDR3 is TGCAACGTTGAAGCCGGGTGGCTACACGACTCAAGCTCCTACAATGAGCAGTTCTTC. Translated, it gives CNVEAGWLHDSSSYNEQFF.

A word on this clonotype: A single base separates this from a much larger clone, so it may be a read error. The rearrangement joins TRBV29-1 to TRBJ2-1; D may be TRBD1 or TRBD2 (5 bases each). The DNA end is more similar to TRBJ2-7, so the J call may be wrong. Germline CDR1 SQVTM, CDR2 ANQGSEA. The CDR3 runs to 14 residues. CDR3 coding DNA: TGCAGCGTTGGGTGGGGGAGCTCCTACAATGAGCAGTACTTC. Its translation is CSVGWGSSYNEQYF.

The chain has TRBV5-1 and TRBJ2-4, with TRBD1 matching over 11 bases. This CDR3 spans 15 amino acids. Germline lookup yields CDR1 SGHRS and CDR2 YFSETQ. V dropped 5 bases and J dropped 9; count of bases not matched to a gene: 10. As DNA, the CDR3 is TGCGCCAGCAGTCGAGGACAGGGGGCATCAAGCATTCAGTACTTC. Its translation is CASSRGQGASSIQYF.

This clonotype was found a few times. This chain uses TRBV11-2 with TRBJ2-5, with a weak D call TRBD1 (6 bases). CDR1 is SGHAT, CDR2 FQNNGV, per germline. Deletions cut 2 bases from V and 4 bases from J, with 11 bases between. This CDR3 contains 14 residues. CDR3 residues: CASSLLPGVETQYF. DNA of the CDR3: TGTGCCAGCAGCTTACTTCCAGGGGTAGAGACCCAGTACTTC.

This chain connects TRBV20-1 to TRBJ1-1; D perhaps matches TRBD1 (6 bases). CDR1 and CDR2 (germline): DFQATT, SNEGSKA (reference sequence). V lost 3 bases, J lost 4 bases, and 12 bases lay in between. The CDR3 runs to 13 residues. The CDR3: CSARGGGTTEAFF. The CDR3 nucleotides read TGCAGTGCTAGGGGCGGGGGCACCACTGAAGCTTTCTTT.

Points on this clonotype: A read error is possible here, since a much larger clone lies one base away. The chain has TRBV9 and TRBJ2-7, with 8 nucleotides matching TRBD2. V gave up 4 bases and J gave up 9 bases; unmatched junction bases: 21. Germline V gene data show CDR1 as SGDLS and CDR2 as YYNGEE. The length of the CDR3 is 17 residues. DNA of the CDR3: TGTGCCAGCAGCCATCAGGTGACTAGCGTCTCACTTGGGGGGCAGTACTTC. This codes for CASSHQVTSVSLGGQYF.

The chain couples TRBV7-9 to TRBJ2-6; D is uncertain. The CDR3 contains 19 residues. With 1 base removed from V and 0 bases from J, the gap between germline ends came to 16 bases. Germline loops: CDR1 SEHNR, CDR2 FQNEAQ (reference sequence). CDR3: CASSLGRFGSRSGANVLTF. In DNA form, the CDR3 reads TGTGCCAGCAGCTTAGGAAGATTCGGCAGCCGCTCTGGGGCCAACGTCCTGACTTTC.

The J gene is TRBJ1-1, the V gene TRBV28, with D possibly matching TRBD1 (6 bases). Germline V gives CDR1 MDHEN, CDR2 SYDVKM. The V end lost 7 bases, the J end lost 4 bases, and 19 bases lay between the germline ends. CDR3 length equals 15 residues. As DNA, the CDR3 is TGTGCCAGCACCCTAGGGGTTAAGGGGGGCACTGAAGCTTTCTTT. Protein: CASTLGVKGGTEAFF.

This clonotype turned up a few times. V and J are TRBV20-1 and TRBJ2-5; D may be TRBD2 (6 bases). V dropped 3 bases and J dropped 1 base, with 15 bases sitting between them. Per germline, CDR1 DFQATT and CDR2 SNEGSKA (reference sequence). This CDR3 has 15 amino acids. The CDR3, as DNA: TGCAGTGCTAGGGGGGACGGGAGCCCCCAAGAGACCCAGTACTTC. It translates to CSARGDGSPQETQYF.

CDR3 nucleotide sequence: TGTGCCAGCAGCCTCGGACGGGGGACGGGAGAATGGGAGACCCAGTACTTC. Protein sequence: CASSLGRGTGEWETQYF. The chain is built from TRBV3-1 and TRBJ2-5; D is possibly TRBD2 (6 bases). V was clipped by 4 bases and J by 5 bases, with 23 bases between them. CDR1 is LGHDT, CDR2 YNNKEL, per germline (reference sequence). This CDR3 has 17 residues.

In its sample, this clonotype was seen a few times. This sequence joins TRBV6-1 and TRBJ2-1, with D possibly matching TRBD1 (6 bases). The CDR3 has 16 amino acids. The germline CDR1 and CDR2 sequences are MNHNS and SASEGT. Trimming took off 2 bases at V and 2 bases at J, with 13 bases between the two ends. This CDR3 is CASSESTGIPYNEQFF. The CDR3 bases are TGTGCCAGCAGTGAAAGTACAGGGATACCCTACAATGAGCAGTTCTTC.

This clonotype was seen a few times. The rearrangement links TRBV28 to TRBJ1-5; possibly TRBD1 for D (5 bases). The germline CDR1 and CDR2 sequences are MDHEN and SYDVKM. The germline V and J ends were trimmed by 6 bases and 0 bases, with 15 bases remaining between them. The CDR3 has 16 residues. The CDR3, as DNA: TGTGCCAGCAGCTCCAAGACAGTTTATAGCAATCAGCCCCAGCATTTT. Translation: CASSSKTVYSNQPQHF.

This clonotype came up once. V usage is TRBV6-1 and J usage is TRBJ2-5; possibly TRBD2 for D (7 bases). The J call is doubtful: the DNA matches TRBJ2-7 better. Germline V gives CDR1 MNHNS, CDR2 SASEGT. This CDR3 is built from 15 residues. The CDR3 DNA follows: TGTGCCAGCAGTGGCACAGGGTCAACGGGGGGCGAGCAGTACTTC. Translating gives CASSGTGSTGGEQYF.

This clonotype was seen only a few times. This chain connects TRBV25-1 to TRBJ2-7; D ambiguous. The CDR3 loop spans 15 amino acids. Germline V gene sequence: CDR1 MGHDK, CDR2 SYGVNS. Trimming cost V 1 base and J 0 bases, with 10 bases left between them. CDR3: CASSEWADRSYEQYF. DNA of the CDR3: TGTGCCAGCAGTGAATGGGCCGACCGCTCCTACGAGCAGTACTTC.

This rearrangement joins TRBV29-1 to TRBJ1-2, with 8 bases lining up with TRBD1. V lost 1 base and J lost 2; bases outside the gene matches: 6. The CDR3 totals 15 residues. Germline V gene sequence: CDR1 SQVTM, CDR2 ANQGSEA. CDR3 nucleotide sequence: TGCAGCGTTGAAGGCCCCCAGGGGGCGAACTATGGCTACACCTTC. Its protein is CSVEGPQGANYGYTF.

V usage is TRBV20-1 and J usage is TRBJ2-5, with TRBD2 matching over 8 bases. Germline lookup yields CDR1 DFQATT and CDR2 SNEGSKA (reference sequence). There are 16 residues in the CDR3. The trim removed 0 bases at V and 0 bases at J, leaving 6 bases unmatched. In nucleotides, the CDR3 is TGCAGTGCTAGAGATAGGGTAGCGGGAAACCAAGAGACCCAGTACTTC. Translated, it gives CSARDRVAGNQETQYF.

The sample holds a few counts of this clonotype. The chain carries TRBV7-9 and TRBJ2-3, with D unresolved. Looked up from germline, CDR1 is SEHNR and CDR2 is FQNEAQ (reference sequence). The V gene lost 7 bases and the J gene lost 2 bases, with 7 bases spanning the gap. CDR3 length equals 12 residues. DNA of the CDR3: TGTGCCAGCATCAACTACACAGATACGCAGTATTTT. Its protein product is CASINYTDTQYF. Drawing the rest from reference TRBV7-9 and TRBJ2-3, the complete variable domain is DTGVSQNPRHKITKRGQNVTFRCDPISEHNRLYWYRQTLGQGPEFLTYFQNEAQLEKSRLLSDRFSAERPKGSFSTLEIQRTEQGDSAMYLCASINYTDTQYFGPGTRLTVL.

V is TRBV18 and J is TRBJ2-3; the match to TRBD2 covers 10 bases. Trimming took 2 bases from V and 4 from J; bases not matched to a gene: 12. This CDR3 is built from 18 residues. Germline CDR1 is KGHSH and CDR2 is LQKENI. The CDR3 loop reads CASSPVASGGPGADTQYF. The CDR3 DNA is TGTGCCAGCTCACCAGTGGCTAGCGGGGGCCCCGGCGCAGATACGCAGTATTTT.

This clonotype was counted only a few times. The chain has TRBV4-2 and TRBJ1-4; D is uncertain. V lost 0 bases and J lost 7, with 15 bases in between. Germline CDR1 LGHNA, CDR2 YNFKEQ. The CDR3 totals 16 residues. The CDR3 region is CASSQDIGPPSEKLFF. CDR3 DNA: TGTGCCAGCAGCCAAGACATTGGACCGCCCTCTGAAAAACTGTTTTTT.

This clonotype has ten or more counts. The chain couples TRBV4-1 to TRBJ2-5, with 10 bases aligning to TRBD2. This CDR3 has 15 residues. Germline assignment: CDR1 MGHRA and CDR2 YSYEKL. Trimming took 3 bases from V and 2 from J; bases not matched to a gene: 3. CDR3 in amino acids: CASSHPSGGQETQYF. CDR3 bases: TGCGCCAGCAGCCACCCTAGCGGGGGACAAGAGACCCAGTACTTC.

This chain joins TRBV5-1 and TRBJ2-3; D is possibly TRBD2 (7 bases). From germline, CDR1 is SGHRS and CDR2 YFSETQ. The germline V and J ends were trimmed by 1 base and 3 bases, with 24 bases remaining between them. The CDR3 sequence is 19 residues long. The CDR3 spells CASSLRTGAGGPRTDTQYF. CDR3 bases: TGCGCCAGCAGCTTGAGGACGGGTGCCGGGGGGCCCAGGACAGATACGCAGTATTTT.

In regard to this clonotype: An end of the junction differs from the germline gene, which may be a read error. CDR3 nucleotide sequence: TGCAGCGTCACTAGCAGGGCGGATGAAAAACGGTTTTTT. Its translation: CSVTSRADEKRFF. The V gene is TRBV29-1, the J gene TRBJ1-4; tentative D call: TRBD1 (5 bases). Germline assignment: CDR1 SQVTM and CDR2 ANQGSEA. There are 13 residues in the CDR3.

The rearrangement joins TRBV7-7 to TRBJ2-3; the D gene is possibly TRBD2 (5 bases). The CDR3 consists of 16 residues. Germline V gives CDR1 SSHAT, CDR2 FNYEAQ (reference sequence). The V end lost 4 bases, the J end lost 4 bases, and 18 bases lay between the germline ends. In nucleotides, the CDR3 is TGTGCCAGCAGCTCCGGACCACCGGGGTCGGCAGATACGCAGTATTTT. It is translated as CASSSGPPGSADTQYF.

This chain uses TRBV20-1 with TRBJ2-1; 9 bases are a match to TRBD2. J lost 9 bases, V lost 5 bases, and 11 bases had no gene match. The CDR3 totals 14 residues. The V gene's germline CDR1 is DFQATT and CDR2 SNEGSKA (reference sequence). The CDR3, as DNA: TGCAGTGCTTGCCGACCAGCGGGAGGTATTGAGCAGTTCTTC. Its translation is CSACRPAGGIEQFF.

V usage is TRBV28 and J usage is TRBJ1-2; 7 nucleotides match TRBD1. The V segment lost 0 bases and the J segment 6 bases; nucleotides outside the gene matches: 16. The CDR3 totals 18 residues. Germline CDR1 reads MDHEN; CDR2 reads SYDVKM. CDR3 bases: TGTGCCAGCAGTTTATGGTGGGGGACAGCCTACTGGTTGGATGGCTACACCTTC. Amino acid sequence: CASSLWWGTAYWLDGYTF.

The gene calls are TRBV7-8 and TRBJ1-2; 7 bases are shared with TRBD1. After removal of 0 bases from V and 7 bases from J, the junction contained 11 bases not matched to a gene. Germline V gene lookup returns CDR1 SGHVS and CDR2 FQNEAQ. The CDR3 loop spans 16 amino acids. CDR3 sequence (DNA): TGTGCCAGCAGCTTAGCCGTTATACAGGGGTGGGGTGGCTACACCTTC. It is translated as CASSLAVIQGWGGYTF.

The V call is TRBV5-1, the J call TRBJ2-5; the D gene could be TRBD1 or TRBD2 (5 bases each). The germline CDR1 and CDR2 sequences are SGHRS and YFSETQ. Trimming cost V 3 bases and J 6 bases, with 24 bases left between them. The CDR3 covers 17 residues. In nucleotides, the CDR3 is TGCGCCAGCAGCTCCGGCGCAGACGGGGCCCTCGGGCAGACCCAGTACTTC. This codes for CASSSGADGALGQTQYF.

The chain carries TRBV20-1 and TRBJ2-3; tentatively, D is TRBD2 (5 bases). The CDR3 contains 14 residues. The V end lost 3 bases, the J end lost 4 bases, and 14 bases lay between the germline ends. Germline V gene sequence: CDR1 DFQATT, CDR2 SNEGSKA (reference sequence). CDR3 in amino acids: CSASLDFWADTQYF. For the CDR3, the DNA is TGCAGTGCTAGTCTGGACTTCTGGGCAGATACGCAGTATTTT.